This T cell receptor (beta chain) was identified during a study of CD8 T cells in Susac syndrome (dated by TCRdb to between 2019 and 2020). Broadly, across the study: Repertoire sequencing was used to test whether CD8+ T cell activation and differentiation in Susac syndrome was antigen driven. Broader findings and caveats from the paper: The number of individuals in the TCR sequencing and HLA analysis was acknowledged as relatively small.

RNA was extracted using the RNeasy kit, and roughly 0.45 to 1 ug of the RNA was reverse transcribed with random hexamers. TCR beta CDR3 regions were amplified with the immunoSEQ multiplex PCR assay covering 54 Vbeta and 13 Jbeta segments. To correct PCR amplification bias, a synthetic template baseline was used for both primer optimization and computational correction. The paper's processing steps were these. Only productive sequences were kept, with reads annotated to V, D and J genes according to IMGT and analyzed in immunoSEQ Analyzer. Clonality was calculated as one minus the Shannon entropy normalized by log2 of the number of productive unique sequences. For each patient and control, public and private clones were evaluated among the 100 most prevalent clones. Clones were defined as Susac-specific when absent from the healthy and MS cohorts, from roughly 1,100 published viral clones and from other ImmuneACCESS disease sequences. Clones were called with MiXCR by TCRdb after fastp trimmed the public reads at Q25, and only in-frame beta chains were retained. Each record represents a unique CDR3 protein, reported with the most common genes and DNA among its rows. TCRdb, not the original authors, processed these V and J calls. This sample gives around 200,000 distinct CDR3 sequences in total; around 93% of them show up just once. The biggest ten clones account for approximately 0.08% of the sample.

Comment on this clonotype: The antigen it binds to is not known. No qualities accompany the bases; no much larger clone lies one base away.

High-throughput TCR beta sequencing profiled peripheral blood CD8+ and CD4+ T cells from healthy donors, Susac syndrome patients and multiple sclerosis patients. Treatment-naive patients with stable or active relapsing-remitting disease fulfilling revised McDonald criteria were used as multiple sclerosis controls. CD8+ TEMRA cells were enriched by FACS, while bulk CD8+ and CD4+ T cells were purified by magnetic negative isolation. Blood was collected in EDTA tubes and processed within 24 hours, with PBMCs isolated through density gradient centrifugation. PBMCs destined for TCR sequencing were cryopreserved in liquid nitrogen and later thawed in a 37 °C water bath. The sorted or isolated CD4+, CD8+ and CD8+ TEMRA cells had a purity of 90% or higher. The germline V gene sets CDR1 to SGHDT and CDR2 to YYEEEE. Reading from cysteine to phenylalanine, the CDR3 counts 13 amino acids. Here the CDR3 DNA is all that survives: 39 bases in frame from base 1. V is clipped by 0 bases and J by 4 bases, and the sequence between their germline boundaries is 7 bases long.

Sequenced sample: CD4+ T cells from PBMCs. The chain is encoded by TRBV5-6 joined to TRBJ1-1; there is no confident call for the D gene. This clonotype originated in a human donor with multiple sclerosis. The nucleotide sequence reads TGTGCCAGCAGCTTGGGCTCCCCCACTGAAGCTTTCTTT. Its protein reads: CASSLGSPTEAFF.